This T cell receptor (delta chain) was recorded in a study of gamma-delta T cells after stem cell transplantation. There are a few counts of this clone. TCRdb reprocessed the RT-PCR reads using CATT. The sample has some 2,600 delta-chain clones, approximately 20% seen once; the top ten hold about 7.7%. CDR1 and CDR2 (germline): TSWWSYY, QGS. V gave up 1 base and J gave up 0 bases; unmatched junction bases: 21. The CDR3 totals 22 residues. The sample consisted of gamma-delta T cells. The rearrangement uses TRDV1 and TRDJ1, with TRDD3 matching 9 bases. The receptor was isolated from a human donor. It is not recorded whose cells these are; they may come from a transplant donor. In DNA, the CDR3 is TGTGCTCTTGGGGAACGCTCCCGTGGGGATACGCGGGAGCGGGATTACACCGATAAACTCATCTTT. Translated, it gives CALGERSRGDTRERDYTDKLIF.